Listed here are 15 T cell receptor beta chains from one sample, sequenced in a study of T cells in Graves' hyperthyroidism and ophthalmopathy. There were TCR beta CDR3 regions amplified from RNA transcripts. The HTBI primer set served for first-round RT-PCR of the TCR CDR3. TCRdb reprocessed the multiplex PCR reads with MiXCR, giving one entry per CDR3 protein. Altogether around 240,000 distinct CDR3 sequences are present, roughly 17% being singletons, with the ten largest covering about 30%. The source material was blood. The receptors stem from a woman aged 18-29 years with Graves' ophthalmopathy.

This clonotype appeared a few times. V usage is TRBV19 and J usage is TRBJ2-7, with D perhaps matching TRBD2 (5 bases). The CDR3 totals 16 residues. The V gene's germline CDR1 is LNHDA and CDR2 SQIVND (reference sequence). Trimming left V 1 base short and J 4 bases short, with 17 bases between. CDR3 sequence: CASSIVWTPGVYEQYF. The CDR3 nucleotides read TGTGCCAGTAGTATAGTGTGGACCCCCGGGGTTTACGAGCAGTACTTC.

This clonotype was seen ten or more times. This chain connects TRBV2 to TRBJ1-2, with 8 nucleotides matching TRBD1. This CDR3 has 13 residues. With 4 bases clipped from V and 3 bases from J, the junction kept 1 base outside the gene matches. CDR1 and CDR2 (germline): SNHLY, FYNNEI. The CDR3 DNA sequence: TGTGCCAGCAGTGGACAGGGGTACTATGGCTACACCTTC. Protein sequence: CASSGQGYYGYTF. The full variable domain, rest sourced from reference TRBV2 and TRBJ1-2, is EPEVTQTPSHQVTQMGQEVILRCVPISNHLYFYWYRQILGQKVEFLVSFYNNEISEKSEIFDDQFSVERPDGSNFTLKIRSTKLEDSAMYFCASSGQGYYGYTFGSGTRLTVV.

This clonotype has at least ten counts. The rearrangement joins TRBV20-1 to TRBJ2-7, with D unclear. Trimming cost V 3 bases and J 3 bases, with 21 bases left between them. CDR1 and CDR2 from the germline V gene are DFQATT and SNEGSKA (reference sequence). The length of the CDR3 is 16 residues. CDR3 in amino acids: CSASFHGSLWGYEQYF. As DNA, the CDR3 is TGCAGTGCTAGTTTCCATGGCAGCCTATGGGGCTACGAGCAGTACTTC.

Many counts were recorded for this clonotype. V usage is TRBV6-2 or TRBV6-3 and J usage is TRBJ2-3; TRBD2 matches 12 bases. Germline V gene lookup returns CDR1 MNHEY and CDR2 SVGEGT. The CDR3 is made up of 21 amino acids. V lost 0 bases to trimming and J lost 8 bases; unmatched junction nucleotides: 21. As DNA, the CDR3 is TGTGCCAGCAGTTACTCGAAACAAGCTAGCGGGAGGGCCTTTCTTATCGGTACGCAGTATTTT. Translated, it gives CASSYSKQASGRAFLIGTQYF.

This clonotype has a count of ten or more. V and J are TRBV3-1 and TRBJ1-4, with a tentative D call TRBD1 (5 bases). The V end lost 1 base, the J end lost 0 bases, and 9 bases lay between the germline ends. The CDR3 extends over 16 amino acids. Germline V lookup: CDR1 LGHDT, CDR2 YNNKEL (reference sequence). The CDR3 DNA is TGTGCCAGCAGCCAAGGGGACGTTTCAACTAATGAAAAACTGTTTTTT. It encodes CASSQGDVSTNEKLFF.

This clonotype was counted ten times or more. The gene calls are TRBV12-3 or TRBV12-4 and TRBJ2-3, with 7 bases fitting TRBD1. This CDR3 contains 15 residues. J was trimmed by 0 bases and V by 6 bases; bases with no gene match: 6. DNA of the CDR3: TGTGCCAGCAGCTTACAACAGGGGAGCACAGATACGCAGTATTTT. Translated: CASSLQQGSTDTQYF.

Ten or more counts support this clonotype. V gene TRBV20-1 combines with J gene TRBJ1-2; D perhaps matches TRBD1 (5 bases). The CDR3 sequence is 15 residues long. CDR1 and CDR2 from the germline V gene are DFQATT and SNEGSKA (reference sequence). V was trimmed by 3 bases and J by 2 bases, leaving 16 bases between them. The CDR3 DNA reads as TGCAGTGCTAGTCTTTTGGGGGTGGGGAACTATGGCTACACCTTC. This translates into CSASLLGVGNYGYTF.

This sequence joins TRBV7-2 and TRBJ2-2, with 7 bases matching TRBD1. This CDR3 is built from 13 residues. The V gene's germline CDR1 is SGHTA and CDR2 FQGNSA. With V trimmed by 4 bases and J by 6 bases, 2 bases remained unmatched. The chain's CDR3 is CASSSQGSGELFF. The CDR3 nucleotides read TGTGCCAGCAGCTCACAGGGGTCCGGGGAGCTGTTTTTT.

This clonotype was counted at least ten times. The chain recombines TRBV6-1 with TRBJ2-5, with D tentatively TRBD2 (6 bases). Deletions cut 8 bases from V and 2 bases from J, with 21 bases between. Germline CDR1 MNHNS, CDR2 SASEGT. The CDR3 extends over 16 amino acids. The CDR3 protein is CASAQWAGRNQETQYF. The CDR3, as DNA: TGTGCCAGCGCACAATGGGCGGGAAGGAATCAAGAGACCCAGTACTTC.

This clonotype came up many times. V gene TRBV20-1 combines with J gene TRBJ1-5; TRBD1 agrees at 7 bases. The CDR3 spans 16 residues. V was clipped by 3 bases and J by 0 bases; unmatched bases: 8. Germline loops: CDR1 DFQATT, CDR2 SNEGSKA (reference sequence). The DNA of the CDR3 is TGCAGTGCTAGGATTGCTGGGACAGCTAGCAATCAGCCCCAGCATTTT. Amino acid sequence: CSARIAGTASNQPQHF.

The rearrangement links TRBV7-2 to TRBJ2-3, with 10 bases identical to TRBD2. CDR1 is SGHTA, CDR2 FQGNSA, per germline. This CDR3 is 15 amino acids long. Trimming removed 2 bases from V and 6 bases from J; junction bases left unmatched: 5. This CDR3 reads CASSLMSGGADTQYF. CDR3 DNA sequence: TGTGCCAGCAGCTTAATGAGCGGGGGGGCGGATACGCAGTATTTT.

This clonotype was seen many times. The V call is TRBV27, the J call TRBJ1-2; no clear D gene. Germline V gene lookup returns CDR1 MNHEY and CDR2 SMNVEV (reference sequence). With 0 bases removed from V and 6 bases from J, the gap between germline ends came to 8 bases. The CDR3 totals 13 residues. The CDR3 loop reads CASSLSWGNGYTF. The CDR3 DNA reads as TGTGCCAGCAGTTTATCCTGGGGAAATGGCTACACCTTC.

In its sample, this clonotype was seen many times. This chain uses TRBV5-1 with TRBJ2-7, with D maybe TRBD2 (6 bases). The CDR3 sequence is 13 residues long. From germline, CDR1 is SGHRS and CDR2 YFSETQ. Trimming shortened V by 0 bases and J by 6 bases, and 10 bases separated the two germline ends. CDR3 sequence reads: CASSLGRAAEQYF. The CDR3 DNA is TGCGCCAGCAGCTTGGGGAGGGCCGCCGAGCAGTACTTC.

This clonotype was counted ten times or more. The chain couples TRBV28 to TRBJ1-2, with D hard to call. V was pared by 8 bases and J by 6 bases, with 13 bases between. This CDR3 spans 12 amino acids. Germline V gene sequence: CDR1 MDHEN, CDR2 SYDVKM. CDR3 nucleotides: TGTGCCAGCCAAACCAGCGGGAATGGCTACACCTTC. Protein product: CASQTSGNGYTF.

There are many counts of this clonotype. V usage is TRBV28 and J usage is TRBJ1-2, with D perhaps TRBD1 (5 bases). Germline CDR1 reads MDHEN; CDR2 reads SYDVKM. The V gene lost 6 bases and the J gene lost 0 bases, with 17 bases spanning the gap. There are 16 residues in the CDR3. CDR3 nucleotides: TGTGCCAGCAGCGGCACAATGGGGCCCGCTAACTATGGCTACACCTTC. Its translation is CASSGTMGPANYGYTF.